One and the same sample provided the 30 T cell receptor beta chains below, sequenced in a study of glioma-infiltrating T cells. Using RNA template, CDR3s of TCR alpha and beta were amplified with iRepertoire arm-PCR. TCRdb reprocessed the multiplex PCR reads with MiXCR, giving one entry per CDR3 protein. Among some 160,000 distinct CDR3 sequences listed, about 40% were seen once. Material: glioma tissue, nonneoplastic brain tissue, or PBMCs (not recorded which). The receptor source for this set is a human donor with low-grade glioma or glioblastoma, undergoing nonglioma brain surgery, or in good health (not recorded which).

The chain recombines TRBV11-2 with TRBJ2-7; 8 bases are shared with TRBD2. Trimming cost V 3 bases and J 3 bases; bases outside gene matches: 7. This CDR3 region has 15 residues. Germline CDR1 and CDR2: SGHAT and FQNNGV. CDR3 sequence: CASSLSSGPNYEQYF. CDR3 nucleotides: TGTGCCAGCAGCTTGTCTAGCGGGCCGAACTACGAGCAGTACTTC.

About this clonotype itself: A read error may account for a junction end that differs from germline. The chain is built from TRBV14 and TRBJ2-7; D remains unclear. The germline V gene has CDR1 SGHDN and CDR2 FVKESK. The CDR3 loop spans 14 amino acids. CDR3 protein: CASIQETLFYEQYF. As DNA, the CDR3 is TGTGCCAGCATCCAAGAGACTCTTTTTTACGAGCAGTACTTC.

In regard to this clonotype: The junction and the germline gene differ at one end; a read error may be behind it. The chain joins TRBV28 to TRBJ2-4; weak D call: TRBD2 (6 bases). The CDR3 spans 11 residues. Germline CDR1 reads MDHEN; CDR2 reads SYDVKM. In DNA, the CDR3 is TGTGTCAGCAACCGGGGGAACATTCAGTACTTC. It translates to CVSNRGNIQYF.

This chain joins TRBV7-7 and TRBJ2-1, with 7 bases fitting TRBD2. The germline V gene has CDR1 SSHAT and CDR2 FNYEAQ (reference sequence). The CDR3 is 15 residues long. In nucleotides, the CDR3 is TGTGCTGTGGTAGCGGGCGGTAGCTCCTACAATGAGCAGTTCTTC. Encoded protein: CAVVAGGSSYNEQFF.

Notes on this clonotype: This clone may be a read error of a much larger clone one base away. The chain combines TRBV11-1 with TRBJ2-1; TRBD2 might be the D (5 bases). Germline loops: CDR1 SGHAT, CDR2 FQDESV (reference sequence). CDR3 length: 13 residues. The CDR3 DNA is TGTTCCAGCACCAATCCGGAGGACAATGAGCAGTTCTTC. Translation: CSSTNPEDNEQFF.

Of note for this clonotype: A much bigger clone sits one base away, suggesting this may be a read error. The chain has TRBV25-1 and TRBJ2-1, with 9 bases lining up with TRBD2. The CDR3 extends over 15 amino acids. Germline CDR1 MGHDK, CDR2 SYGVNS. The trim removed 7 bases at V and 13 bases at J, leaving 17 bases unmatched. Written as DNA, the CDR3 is TGTGCCAGCACTCCCTCGACTAGCGGACAAGAGACCCAGTTCTTC. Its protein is CASTPSTSGQETQFF.

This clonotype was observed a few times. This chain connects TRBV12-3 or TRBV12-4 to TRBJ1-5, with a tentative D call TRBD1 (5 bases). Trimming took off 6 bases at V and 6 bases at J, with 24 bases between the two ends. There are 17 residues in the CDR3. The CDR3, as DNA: TGTGCCAGCAGCCCGAGTAGAGGAGCAGGGACCCCTCAGCCCCAGCATTTT. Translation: CASSPSRGAGTPQPQHF.

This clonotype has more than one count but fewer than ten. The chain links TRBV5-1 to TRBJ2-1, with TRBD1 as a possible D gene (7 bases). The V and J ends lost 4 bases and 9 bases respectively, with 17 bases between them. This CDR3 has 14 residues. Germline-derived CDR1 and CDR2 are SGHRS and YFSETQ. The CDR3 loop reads CASSERVAGGEQFF. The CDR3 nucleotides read TGCGCCAGCAGCGAGCGGGTGGCAGGGGGTGAGCAGTTCTTC. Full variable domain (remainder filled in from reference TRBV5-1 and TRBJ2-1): KAGVTQTPRYLIKTRGQQVTLSCSPISGHRSVSWYQQTPGQGLQFLFEYFSETQRNKGNFPGRFSGRQFSNSRSEMNVSTLELGDSALYLCASSERVAGGEQFFGPGTRLTVL.

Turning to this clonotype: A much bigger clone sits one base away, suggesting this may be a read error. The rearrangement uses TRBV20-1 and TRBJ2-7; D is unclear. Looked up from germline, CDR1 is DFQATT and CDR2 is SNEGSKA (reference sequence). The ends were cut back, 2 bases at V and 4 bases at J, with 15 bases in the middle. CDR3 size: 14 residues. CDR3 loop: CSARPGQEAYEQYF. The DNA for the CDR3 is TGCAGTGCTAGACCCGGCCAAGAAGCTTACGAGCAGTACTTC.

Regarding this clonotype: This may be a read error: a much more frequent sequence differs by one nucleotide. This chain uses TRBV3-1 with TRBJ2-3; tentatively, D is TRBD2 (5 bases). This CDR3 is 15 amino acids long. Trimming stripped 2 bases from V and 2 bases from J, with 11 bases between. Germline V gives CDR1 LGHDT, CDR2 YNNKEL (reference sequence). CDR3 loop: CASSQLSGITDTQYF. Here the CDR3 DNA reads TGTGCCAGCAGCCAATTAAGCGGAATCACAGATACGCAGTATTTT.

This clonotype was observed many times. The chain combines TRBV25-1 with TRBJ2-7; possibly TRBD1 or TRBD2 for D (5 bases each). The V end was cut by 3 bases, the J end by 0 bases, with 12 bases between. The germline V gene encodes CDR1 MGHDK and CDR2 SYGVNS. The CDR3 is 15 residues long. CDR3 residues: CASSDASGSSYEQYF. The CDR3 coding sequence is TGTGCCAGCAGTGACGCCTCAGGGAGCTCCTACGAGCAGTACTTC.

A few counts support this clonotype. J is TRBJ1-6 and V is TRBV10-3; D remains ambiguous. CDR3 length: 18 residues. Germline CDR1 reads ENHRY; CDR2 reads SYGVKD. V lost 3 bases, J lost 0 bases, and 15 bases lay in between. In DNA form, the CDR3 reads TGTGCCATCAGTGAATCTGGGGTTAAGGGCTCCTATAATTCACCCCTCCACTTT. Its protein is CAISESGVKGSYNSPLHF.

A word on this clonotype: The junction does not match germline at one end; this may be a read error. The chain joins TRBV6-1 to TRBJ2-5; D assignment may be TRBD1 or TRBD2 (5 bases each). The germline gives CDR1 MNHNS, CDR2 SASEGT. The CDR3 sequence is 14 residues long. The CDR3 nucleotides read TGTGTCAGCAGGACCCGGGGCCGCCAAGAGGCCCAGTACTTC. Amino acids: CVSRTRGRQEAQYF.

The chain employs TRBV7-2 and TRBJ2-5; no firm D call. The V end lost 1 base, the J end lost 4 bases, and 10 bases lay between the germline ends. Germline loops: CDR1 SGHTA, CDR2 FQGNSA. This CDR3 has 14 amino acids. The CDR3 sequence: CASSLGRPRETQYF. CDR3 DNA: TGTGCCAGCAGCTTAGGTCGACCTAGAGAGACCCAGTACTTC. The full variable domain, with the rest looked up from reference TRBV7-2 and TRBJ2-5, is GAGVSQSPSNKVTEKGKDVELRCDPISGHTALYWYRQSLGQGLEFLIYFQGNSAPDKSGLPSDRFSAERTGGSVSTLTIQRTQQEDSAVYLCASSLGRPRETQYFGPGTRLLVL.

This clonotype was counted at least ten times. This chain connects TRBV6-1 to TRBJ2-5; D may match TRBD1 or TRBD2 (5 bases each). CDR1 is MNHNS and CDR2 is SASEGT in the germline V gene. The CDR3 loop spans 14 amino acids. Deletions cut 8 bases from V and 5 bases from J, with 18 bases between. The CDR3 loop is CASFRGGAMETQYF. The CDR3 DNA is TGTGCCAGCTTCCGTGGGGGAGCTATGGAGACCCAGTACTTC.

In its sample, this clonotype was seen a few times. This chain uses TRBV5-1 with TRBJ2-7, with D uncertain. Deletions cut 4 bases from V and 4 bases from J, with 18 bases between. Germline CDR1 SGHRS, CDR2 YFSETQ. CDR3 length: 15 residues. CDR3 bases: TGCGCCAGCAGCCATCACTACACCTCTAGGTACGAGCAGTACTTC. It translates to CASSHHYTSRYEQYF.

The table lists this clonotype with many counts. CDR3 nucleotide sequence: TGTGCCAGCAAAGGGGGCAACTACAATGAGCAGTTCTTC. Translation gives CASKGGNYNEQFF. V gene TRBV28 combines with J gene TRBJ2-1; 7 bases are a match to TRBD1. Germline CDR1 and CDR2: MDHEN and SYDVKM. Trimming took 7 bases from V and 3 from J; bases not matched to a gene: 3. There are 13 residues in the CDR3.

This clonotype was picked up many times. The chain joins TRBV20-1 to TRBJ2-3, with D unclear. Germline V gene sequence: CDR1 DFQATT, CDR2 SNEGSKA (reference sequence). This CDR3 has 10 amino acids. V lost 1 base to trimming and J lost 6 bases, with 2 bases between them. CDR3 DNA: TGCAGTGCTAGAGCGGATACGCAGTATTTT. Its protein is CSARADTQYF.

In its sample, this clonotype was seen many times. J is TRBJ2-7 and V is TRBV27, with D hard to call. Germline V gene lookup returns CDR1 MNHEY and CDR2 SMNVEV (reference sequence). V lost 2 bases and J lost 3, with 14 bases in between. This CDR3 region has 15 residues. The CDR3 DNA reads TGTGCCAGCAGTTTAGGCGGCGGCACCTACTACGAGCAGTACTTC. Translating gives CASSLGGGTYYEQYF.

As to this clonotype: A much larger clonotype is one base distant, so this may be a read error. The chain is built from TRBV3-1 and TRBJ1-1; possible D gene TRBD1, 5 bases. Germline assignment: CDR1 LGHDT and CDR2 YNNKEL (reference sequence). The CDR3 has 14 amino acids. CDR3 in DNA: TGTGCCAGCAGCCAAGAGGGGCAGAACACTAAAGCTTTCTTT. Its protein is CASSQEGQNTKAFF.

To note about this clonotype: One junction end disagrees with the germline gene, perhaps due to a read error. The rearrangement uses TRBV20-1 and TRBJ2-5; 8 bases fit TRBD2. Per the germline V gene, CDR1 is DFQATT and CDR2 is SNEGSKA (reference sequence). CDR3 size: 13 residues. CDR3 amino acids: CSATHIGGESQYF. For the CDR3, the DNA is TGCAGTGCTACCCACATCGGGGGGGAGAGCCAGTACTTC.

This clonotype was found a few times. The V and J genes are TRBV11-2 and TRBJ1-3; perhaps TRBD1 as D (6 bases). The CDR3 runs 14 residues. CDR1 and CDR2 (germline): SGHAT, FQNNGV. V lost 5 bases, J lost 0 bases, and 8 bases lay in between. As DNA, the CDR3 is TGTGCCAGCAGCCGGACAGACTCTGGAAACACCATATATTTT. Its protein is CASSRTDSGNTIYF.

In DNA form, the CDR3 reads TGTGCCAGCGGAGGGACTGGAAACACCGGGGAGCTGTTTTTT. Translation gives CASGGTGNTGELFF. The rearrangement links TRBV2 to TRBJ2-2; a weak D match, TRBD2 (6 bases). This CDR3 region has 14 residues. Germline V lookup: CDR1 SNHLY, CDR2 FYNNEI. Trimming stripped 8 bases from V and 2 bases from J, with 12 bases between.

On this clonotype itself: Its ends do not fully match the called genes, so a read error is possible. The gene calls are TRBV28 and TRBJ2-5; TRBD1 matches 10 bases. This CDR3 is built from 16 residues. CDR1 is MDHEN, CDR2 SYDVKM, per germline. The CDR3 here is CDSSPHAGTGAETQYF. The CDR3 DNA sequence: TGTGACAGCAGTCCGCACGCCGGGACAGGGGCGGAGACCCAGTACTTC.

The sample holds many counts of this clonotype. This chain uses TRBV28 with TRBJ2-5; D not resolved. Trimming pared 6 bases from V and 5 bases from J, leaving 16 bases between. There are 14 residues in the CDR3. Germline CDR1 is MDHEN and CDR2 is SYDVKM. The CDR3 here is CASRPYLGEETQYF. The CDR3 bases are TGTGCCAGCAGACCCTACCTCGGCGAGGAGACCCAGTACTTC.

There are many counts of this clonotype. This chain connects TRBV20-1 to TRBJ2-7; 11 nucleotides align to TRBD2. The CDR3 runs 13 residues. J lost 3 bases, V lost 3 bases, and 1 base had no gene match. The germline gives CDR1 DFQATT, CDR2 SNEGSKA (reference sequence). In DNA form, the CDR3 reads TGCAGTGCTAGTGGGACTAGCGGCTACGAGCAGTACTTC. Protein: CSASGTSGYEQYF.

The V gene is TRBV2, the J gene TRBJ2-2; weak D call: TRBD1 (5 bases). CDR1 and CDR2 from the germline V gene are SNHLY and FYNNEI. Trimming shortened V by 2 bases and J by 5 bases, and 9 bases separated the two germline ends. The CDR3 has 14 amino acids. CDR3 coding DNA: TGTGCCAGCAGTGAAAAGGGGCCGACCGGGGAGCTGTTTTTT. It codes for CASSEKGPTGELFF.

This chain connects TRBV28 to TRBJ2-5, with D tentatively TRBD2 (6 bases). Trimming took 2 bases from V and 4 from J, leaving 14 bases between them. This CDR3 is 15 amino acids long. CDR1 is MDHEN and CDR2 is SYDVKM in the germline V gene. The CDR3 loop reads CASSLTGRVPETQYF. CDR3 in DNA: TGTGCCAGCAGTTTAACCGGGAGAGTCCCAGAGACCCAGTACTTC. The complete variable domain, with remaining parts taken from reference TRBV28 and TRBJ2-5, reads DVKVTQSSRYLVKRTGEKVFLECVQDMDHENMFWYRQDPGLGLRLIYFSYDVKMKEKGDIPEGYSVSREKKERFSLILESASTNQTSMYLCASSLTGRVPETQYFGPGTRLLVL.

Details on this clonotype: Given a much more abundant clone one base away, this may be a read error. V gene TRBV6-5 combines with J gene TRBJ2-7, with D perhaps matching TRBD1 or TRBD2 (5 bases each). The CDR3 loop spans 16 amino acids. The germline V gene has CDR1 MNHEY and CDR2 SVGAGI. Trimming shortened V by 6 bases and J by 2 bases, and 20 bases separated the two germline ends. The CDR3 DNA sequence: TGTGCCAGCAGATACGCACTAGGACATGGAACCTACGAGCAGTACTTC. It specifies CASRYALGHGTYEQYF.

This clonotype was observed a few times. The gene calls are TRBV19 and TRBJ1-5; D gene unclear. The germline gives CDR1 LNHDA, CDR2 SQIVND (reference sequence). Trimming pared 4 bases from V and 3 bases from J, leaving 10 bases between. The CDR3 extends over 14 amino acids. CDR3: CASSKHSANQPQHF. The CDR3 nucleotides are TGTGCCAGTAGTAAGCACAGCGCCAATCAGCCCCAGCATTTT.